A single sample gave rise to the 7 T cell receptor beta chains below, sequenced in a study of T cell responses to AZD1222 COVID-19 vaccine (TCRdb year 2021). Receptor libraries were prepared by the immunoSEQ multiplex PCR assay. The source is immuneACCESS, and TCRdb retained only in-frame sequences with V and J called. Part of the clones is not carried over; for the studies checked, unresolved V genes explain less than half of this, and the remainder is unexplained. This sample lists 150,000 to 180,000 clones; less than 90% were detected once. The ten biggest clones cover less than 3.5% of the sample. Interpreted using the paper, the time point label stands for: baseline before first vaccination. The source was peripheral blood, collected on day 0 of AZD1222 vaccination. These receptors all stem from an adult in good health.

This chain joins TRBV6-6 and TRBJ2-7; a possible D gene is TRBD1 (6 bases). The V gene's germline CDR1 is MNHNY and CDR2 SVGAGI (reference sequence). The CDR3 is 13 amino acids. Deletions cut 5 bases from V and 5 bases from J, with 13 bases between. The CDR3 DNA reads as TGTGCCAGCAGTCCACAACAGGGTAACGAGCAGTACTTC. Translating gives CASSPQQGNEQYF.

The chain couples TRBV11-2 to TRBJ2-7, with D possibly matching TRBD1 (6 bases). CDR1 is SGHAT, CDR2 FQNNGV, per germline. V was cut by 0 bases and J by 1 base, with 7 bases left in between. The CDR3 is 14 residues long. The CDR3 bases are TGTGCCAGCAGCTTAGAGCAGGGGTCCTACGAGCAGTACTTC. Its translation is CASSLEQGSYEQYF. Together with reference TRBV11-2 and TRBJ2-7, the CDR3 gives the full variable domain: EAGVAQSPRYKIIEKRQSVAFWCNPISGHATLYWYQQILGQGPKLLIQFQNNGVVDDSQLPKDRFSAERLKGVDSTLKIQPAKLEDSAVYLCASSLEQGSYEQYFGPGTRLTVT.

The chain employs TRBV3-1 (or the pseudogene TRBV3-2) and TRBJ2-5; D uncertain. V was trimmed by 0 bases and J by 8 bases, leaving 16 bases between them. The CDR3 runs to 15 residues. The germline V gene encodes CDR1 LGHDT and CDR2 YNNKEL (reference sequence). CDR3 region: CASSQDTATYGTQYF. The CDR3 DNA is TGTGCCAGCAGCCAAGATACTGCGACCTACGGTACCCAGTACTTC.

The gene calls are TRBV29-1 and TRBJ2-7, with 8 bases lining up with TRBD1. CDR3 size: 13 residues. V gave up 2 bases and J gave up 4 bases; unmatched junction bases: 4. From germline, CDR1 is SQVTM and CDR2 ANQGSEA. The DNA for the CDR3 is TGCAGCGTTGAAATACAGGGGGTGTACGAGCAGTACTTC. The encoded protein is CSVEIQGVYEQYF.

The chain employs TRBV7-2 and TRBJ2-1; D may match TRBD1 or TRBD2 (5 bases each). CDR3 size: 19 residues. Germline-derived CDR1 and CDR2 are SGHTA and FQGNSA. Trimming took 1 base from V and 0 from J, leaving 19 bases between them. The CDR3 sequence is CASSLVAGTPKGSYNEQFF. DNA of the CDR3: TGTGCCAGCAGCTTAGTCGCCGGGACGCCGAAGGGCTCCTACAATGAGCAGTTCTTC.

This clone was observed once. V usage is TRBV4-3 and J usage is TRBJ1-2; no definite D call. This CDR3 comprises 13 residues. Trimming left V 0 bases short and J 14 bases short, with 16 bases between. Germline V CDR1 and CDR2: LGHNA, YSLEER. The CDR3 nucleotides are TGCGCCAGCAGCCAAGATCTAGGGCTCCCTGGAACCTTC. It yields the protein CASSQDLGLPGTF.

V and J are TRBV3-1 (or the pseudogene TRBV3-2) and TRBJ2-2; weak D call: TRBD2 (5 bases). The CDR3 totals 13 residues. CDR1 and CDR2 from the germline V gene are LGHDT and YNNKEL (reference sequence). Trimming cost V 1 base and J 7 bases, with 7 bases left between them. Here the CDR3 DNA reads TGTGCCAGCAGCCAAGGGGCGGGCGGGGAGCTGTTTTTT. This encodes CASSQGAGGELFF.